This T cell receptor (beta chain) is drawn from a study of Ad26.COV2.S vaccination and SARS-CoV-2 variants. The study's findings and limits: Recipients of either vaccine or placebo displayed similar breadth of non-spike TCRs.

As concerns this clone: Its target is unknown.

The protocol was immunoSEQ multiplex PCR, while the TCRdb copy is restricted to in-frame clones and leaves out a portion. The sample lists 350,000 to 600,000 clones, 70% to 90% occurring once. CDR3 length: 16 residues. Germline V gene lookup returns CDR1 SEHNR and CDR2 FQNEAQ (reference sequence). V lost 7 bases and J lost 0, with 15 bases in between. Treatment denoted: approximately 18 received Ad26.COV2.S at low or high dose, single or two shots; roughly 5 received placebo; per-sample allocation not given. On day 63 after the first injection, vaccine and placebo recipients gave samples. Based in Boston, the donor was an adult of 18-55 years. The shot given was an Ad26 vector that makes Wuhan-strain SARS-CoV-2 spike.

The TCR was taken from a person between 18 and 65 years old who received the Ad26.COV2.S COVID-19 vaccine or a placebo. This chain uses TRBV7-9 with TRBJ2-2; D not certain. The source material was peripheral blood, sampled in a trial of Ad26.COV2.S vaccine versus placebo. CDR3 bases: TGTGCCAGCACTGGCGAGAAACACTCGAACACCGGGGAGCTGTTTTTT. Protein: CASTGEKHSNTGELFF. The whole variable domain, remainder taken from reference TRBV7-9 and TRBJ2-2, is DTGVSQNPRHKITKRGQNVTFRCDPISEHNRLYWYRQTLGQGPEFLTYFQNEAQLEKSRLLSDRFSAERPKGSFSTLEIQRTEQGDSAMYLCASTGEKHSNTGELFFGEGSRLTVL.